Each of the 14 T cell receptor beta chains below was sequenced from the same sample in a study of cytomegalovirus exposure and HLA in healthy donors. Assay: immunoSEQ multiplex PCR; the TCRdb copy retains only in-frame clones and omits some. The sample includes about 120,000 clones, more than 75% seen only once; the top ten take around 1.9%. What was sequenced was PBMCs. All receptors derive from a young woman in good health and CMV-seronegative.

The rearrangement links TRBV7-9 to TRBJ2-2; tentative D call: TRBD1 (5 bases). This CDR3 is 16 amino acids long. V lost 4 bases and J lost 3, with 15 bases in between. Germline V gene lookup returns CDR1 SEHNR and CDR2 FQNEAQ (reference sequence). CDR3 in amino acids: CASSSPRRGDTGELFF. CDR3 bases: TGTGCCAGCAGCTCACCGAGAAGGGGCGACACCGGGGAGCTGTTTTTT.

The rearrangement joins TRBV30 to TRBJ1-3, with TRBD1 matching 8 bases. This CDR3 is 16 amino acids long. With V trimmed by 2 bases and J by 1 base, 7 bases remained unmatched. The germline CDR1 and CDR2 sequences are GTSNPN and SVGIG (reference sequence). The CDR3 spells CAWSRQGKPSGNTIYF. For the CDR3, the DNA is TGTGCCTGGAGTAGACAGGGGAAGCCTTCTGGAAACACCATATATTTT.

The genes are TRBV4-3 and TRBJ2-7; a weak D match, TRBD2 (7 bases). The CDR3 is made up of 16 amino acids. CDR1 and CDR2 (germline): LGHNA, YSLEER. Trimming shortened V by 4 bases and J by 0 bases, and 16 bases separated the two germline ends. CDR3 coding DNA: TGCGCCAGCAGCCCCGGGGCGGGGGCGTTCTCCTACGAGCAGTACTTC. Its protein is CASSPGAGAFSYEQYF.

The rearrangement links TRBV2 to TRBJ1-1, with a tentative D call TRBD1 (5 bases). Germline loops: CDR1 SNHLY, CDR2 FYNNEI. The V end lost 5 bases, the J end lost 7 bases, and 17 bases lay between the germline ends. CDR3 length: 14 amino acids. CDR3 region: CASSSQGGGGEAFF. The CDR3 nucleotides read TGTGCCAGCAGTTCCCAAGGTGGGGGAGGTGAAGCTTTCTTT.

The CDR3, as DNA: TGTGCCTGGGGGACAAGAAACACTGAAGCTTTCTTT. This gives the protein CAWGTRNTEAFF. The chain recombines TRBV30 with TRBJ1-1; the D gene is possibly TRBD1 (6 bases). Trimming pared 5 bases from V and 2 bases from J, leaving 9 bases between. The germline V gene has CDR1 GTSNPN and CDR2 SVGIG (reference sequence). CDR3 length equals 12 residues.

This chain connects TRBV5-1 to TRBJ2-7, with D tentatively TRBD2 (6 bases). The CDR3 sequence is 13 residues long. Trimming shortened V by 1 base and J by 7 bases, and 12 bases separated the two germline ends. The germline gives CDR1 SGHRS, CDR2 YFSETQ. The CDR3 protein is CASSLRGGDEQYF. The CDR3 coding sequence is TGCGCCAGCAGCTTGAGGGGCGGGGATGAGCAGTACTTC.

DNA of the CDR3: TGTGCCAGCAGCTTTAGCGGGGGGGCGTATGAGACCCAGTACTTC. It codes for CASSFSGGAYETQYF. The chain recombines TRBV11-2 with TRBJ2-5, with 11 bases lining up with TRBD2. The CDR3 extends over 15 amino acids. The trim removed 3 bases at V and 5 bases at J, leaving 5 bases unmatched. Per the germline V gene, CDR1 is SGHAT and CDR2 is FQNNGV.

This rearrangement joins TRBV7-9 to TRBJ2-3; 11 nucleotides line up with TRBD2. CDR1 is SEHNR, CDR2 FQNEAQ, per germline (reference sequence). The CDR3 has 17 amino acids. The J segment lost 0 bases and the V segment lost 0 bases, leaving 2 bases of the junction unmatched. CDR3 sequence: CASSLASGGASTDTQYF. CDR3 sequence (DNA): TGTGCCAGCAGCTTAGCTAGCGGGGGGGCCAGCACAGATACGCAGTATTTT. Full variable domain (outside the CDR3, taken from reference TRBV7-9 and TRBJ2-3): DTGVSQNPRHKITKRGQNVTFRCDPISEHNRLYWYRQTLGQGPEFLTYFQNEAQLEKSRLLSDRFSAERPKGSFSTLEIQRTEQGDSAMYLCASSLASGGASTDTQYFGPGTRLTVL.

CDR3 in amino acids: CASSQVGGTDTQYF. In nucleotides, the CDR3 is TGCGCCAGCAGCCAAGTCGGGGGCACAGATACGCAGTATTTT. The chain carries TRBV4-1 and TRBJ2-3; D possibly corresponds to TRBD2 (5 bases). Trimming shortened V by 1 base and J by 1 base, and 6 bases separated the two germline ends. Germline assignment: CDR1 MGHRA and CDR2 YSYEKL. The CDR3 length is 14 residues.

This CDR3 reads CASSVTGGDGQPQHF. For the CDR3, the DNA is TGTGCCAGCAGCGTGACAGGGGGCGACGGTCAGCCCCAGCATTTT. The rearrangement joins TRBV9 to TRBJ1-5; 10 bases fit TRBD1. The CDR3 has 15 amino acids. Germline CDR1 is SGDLS and CDR2 is YYNGEE. Trimming cost V 2 bases and J 6 bases; bases outside gene matches: 5.

The rearrangement joins TRBV18 to TRBJ1-1; D gene ambiguous. The germline CDR1 and CDR2 sequences are KGHSH and LQKENI. The V end was cut by 1 base, the J end by 3 bases, with 9 bases between. The CDR3 consists of 14 residues. The CDR3 loop reads CASSPLGGDTEAFF. CDR3 nucleotides: TGTGCCAGCTCACCACTTGGCGGGGACACTGAAGCTTTCTTT.

This clone was observed once. The chain joins TRBV9 to TRBJ1-3; 8 bases are shared with TRBD1. This CDR3 is built from 14 residues. In germline, CDR1 is SGDLS, CDR2 YYNGEE. The V gene end was trimmed by 3 bases and the J gene end by 4 bases; junction bases not matched to a gene: 3. The CDR3 is CASSATGGGNTIYF. The CDR3 region has the DNA TGTGCCAGCAGCGCCACAGGGGGAGGAAACACCATATATTTT.

The gene calls are TRBV30 and TRBJ2-5; D may be TRBD1 (6 bases). Trimming pared 0 bases from V and 1 base from J, leaving 12 bases between. From germline, CDR1 is GTSNPN and CDR2 SVGIG (reference sequence). The CDR3 length is 15 residues. The CDR3 region has the DNA TGTGCCTGGAGTGTACGAGGGGGTAGCCAAGAGACCCAGTACTTC. Protein product: CAWSVRGGSQETQYF.

Details on this clone: One junction end disagrees with the germline gene, perhaps due to a read error. The chain uses TRBV30 and TRBJ2-7, with 9 bases identical to TRBD1. CDR1 and CDR2 from the germline V gene are GTSNPN and SVGIG (reference sequence). The CDR3 spans 11 residues. This chain's CDR3 is CAWGRDRATQF. The DNA for the CDR3 is TGTGCCTGGGGCCGGGACAGGGCCACCCAGTTC.